This T cell receptor (beta chain) was sequenced for a study of shared clonotypes between healthy human individuals. CD45RO-negative, CCR7-selected cells formed the naive CD8 fraction, which excluded terminally differentiated effector memory CD45RA+ cells. This CDR3 contains 15 residues. Germline CDR1 reads MGHRA; CDR2 reads YSYEKL. V lost 6 bases and J lost 2; bases outside the gene matches: 4. The protocol was immunoSEQ multiplex PCR, while the TCRdb copy is restricted to in-frame clones and leaves out a portion. The sample lists about 580,000 clones, nearly 98% occurring once. The V gene is TRBV4-1, the J gene TRBJ2-2, with 9 positions matching TRBD2. The receptor comes from a young man in good health. The sample comprised naive CD8+ T cells sorted from blood. The CDR3 nucleotides are TGCGCCAGCAGTAGACTAGCGGATAACACCGGGGAGCTGTTTTTT. Translated, it gives CASSRLADNTGELFF.